The entry that follows covers one T cell receptor (beta chain) sequence. The data originate from a study of blood T cell repertoires in COVID-19. Study summary: PBMCs, B-cell-depleted T cells, or T cells were the source of the cDNA or gDNA that made up the material.

The CDR3 covers 17 residues. V lost 0 bases and J 3 bases, leaving 15 bases between the germline ends. Per the authors' pipeline: Using reference gene primer amplification, nucleated cell counts were estimated. Using immunoSEQ multiplex PCR, the repertoire was profiled, and TCRdb retains in-frame clones only, with some absent. V and J calls and clone size are as listed in that table; D and trimming were resolved from the DNA. The sample contains about 90,000 clones, approximately 91% of which appear only once. The chain uses TRBV23-1 and TRBJ2-1; a possible D gene is TRBD2 (6 bases). TRBV23-1 is known as an ORF, though its function is uncertain. This clonotype was sampled from a human donor with active COVID-19. The donor label of this sample is uncertain. Sequenced: peripheral blood. The DNA for the CDR3 is TGCGCCAGCAGTCAATCCGGGAAGGACTACTACTACAATGAGCAGTTCTTC. It specifies CASSQSGKDYYYNEQFF.